One and the same sample provided the 17 T cell receptor beta chains below, sequenced in a study of blood T cells in healthy people across ages. For the second PCR, which ran for about 6 to 12 cycles, a sample-barcoded 5' primer and a J-beta primer mix were used. TCRdb recomputed calls from the 5' RACE reads with MiXCR, one row per CDR3 protein. This sample has approximately 1.5 million distinct CDR3 sequences; 40% to 45% occur once, and the top ten carry less than 5%. The specimen sequenced was blood. The receptors originated from a woman aged 18-29 years in good health.

This clonotype has more than one count but fewer than ten. The gene calls are TRBV27 and TRBJ1-6, with TRBD1 matching over 8 bases. CDR3 size: 15 residues. CDR1 MNHEY and CDR2 SMNVEV come from the germline V gene (reference sequence). J was trimmed by 6 bases and V by 7 bases; bases with no gene match: 8. The CDR3 region has the DNA TGTGCCAGCACGCCCCGTACAGGGGGTAATTCACCCCTCCACTTT. Residues: CASTPRTGGNSPLHF.

The V and J genes are TRBV20-1 and TRBJ1-5, with a tentative D call TRBD1 (5 bases). V was cut by 7 bases and J by 4 bases, with 14 bases left in between. This CDR3 region has 13 residues. CDR1 is DFQATT and CDR2 is SNEGSKA in the germline V gene (reference sequence). CDR3 sequence: CSGQREGNQPQHF. The CDR3 nucleotides read TGCAGTGGACAGAGGGAGGGAAATCAGCCCCAGCATTTT.

Concerning this clonotype: Sequence at one end of the junction differs from germline and may be a read error. The CDR3 nucleotides read TGCGTCAGCAGCTTCGGACAACCAAAAAGCACCCAGCATTTT. Protein: CVSSFGQPKSTQHF. The rearrangement links TRBV5-1 to TRBJ1-5, with TRBD1 as a possible D gene (5 bases). CDR3 size: 14 residues. Germline assignment: CDR1 SGHRS and CDR2 YFSETQ.

This clonotype was found a few times. The chain joins TRBV6-5 to TRBJ1-1; D possibly corresponds to TRBD1 (6 bases). The V gene lost 8 bases and the J gene lost 1 base, with 17 bases spanning the gap. CDR1 is MNHEY, CDR2 SVGAGI, per germline. CDR3 size: 15 residues. The CDR3 spells CASSMGGTSNTEAFF. The CDR3 nucleotides read TGTGCCAGCTCCATGGGGGGGACATCGAACACTGAAGCTTTCTTT.

This sequence joins TRBV20-1 and TRBJ2-6; D is perhaps TRBD1 (5 bases). Germline values: CDR1 DFQATT, CDR2 SNEGSKA (reference sequence). V was clipped by 6 bases and J by 2 bases, with 14 bases between them. The CDR3 consists of 15 residues. In DNA form, the CDR3 reads TGCAGTGCCCCGCGTAGGGGTGCTGGGGCCAACGTCCTGACTTTC. This gives the protein CSAPRRGAGANVLTF.

A single count supports this clonotype. This chain uses TRBV28 with TRBJ1-1; D is possibly TRBD1 (5 bases). Germline CDR1 reads MDHEN; CDR2 reads SYDVKM. The CDR3 runs 14 residues. Trimming removed 5 bases from V and 3 bases from J, with 13 bases in between. The DNA of the CDR3 is TGTGCCAGCAGTCCCCGGACACTATACACTGAAGCTTTCTTT. It is translated as CASSPRTLYTEAFF.

This clonotype is a singleton in its sample. The J gene is TRBJ2-7, the V gene TRBV10-3; 9 bases are shared with TRBD2. The CDR3 contains 15 residues. Germline CDR1 and CDR2: ENHRY and SYGVKD. V trimming: 6 bases; J trimming: 0 bases; junction bases outside the gene matches: 6. The CDR3 spells CAIRSTSGSSYEQYF. The CDR3 DNA follows: TGTGCCATCAGGTCGACTAGCGGAAGCTCCTACGAGCAGTACTTC.

J is TRBJ2-1 and V is TRBV18; TRBD2 is a possible D gene (5 bases). V lost 3 bases, J lost 8 bases, and 14 bases lay in between. The germline V gene has CDR1 KGHSH and CDR2 LQKENI. The CDR3 totals 14 residues. The CDR3 sequence: CASSPLAPGDEQFF. The CDR3 DNA sequence: TGTGCCAGCTCACCCTTGGCCCCCGGGGATGAGCAGTTCTTC.

The chain couples TRBV7-9 to TRBJ1-2; D not resolved. V lost 3 bases and J lost 7, with 12 bases in between. The CDR3 sequence is 13 residues long. The germline CDR1 and CDR2 sequences are SEHNR and FQNEAQ (reference sequence). The CDR3 reads CASSFTLEGGYTF. Here the CDR3 DNA reads TGTGCCAGCAGCTTTACTCTGGAGGGTGGCTACACCTTC.

This chain connects TRBV20-1 to TRBJ1-2; D is unclear. Germline CDR1 is DFQATT and CDR2 is SNEGSKA (reference sequence). This CDR3 comprises 13 residues. V was clipped by 2 bases and J by 5 bases, with 12 bases between them. CDR3 sequence (DNA): TGCAGTGCTAGACACCTGTCGAATTATGGCTACACCTTC. Its translation is CSARHLSNYGYTF.

This clonotype was seen many times. The chain couples TRBV6-8 to TRBJ2-1; D gene uncertain. Trimming shortened V by 7 bases and J by 7 bases, and 14 bases separated the two germline ends. The CDR3 loop spans 13 amino acids. CDR1 is MNHGY and CDR2 is SAAAGT in the germline V gene. The CDR3 DNA reads TGTGCCAGCACTCGAAAGTATTCGAATGAGCAGTTCTTC. Its translation is CASTRKYSNEQFF.

The CDR3 DNA follows: TGTGCCAGCAGTCGAACCCGCGCTGGGGCCAACGTCCTGACTTTC. This gives the protein CASSRTRAGANVLTF. The rearrangement uses TRBV6-5 and TRBJ2-6; D is unresolved. V lost 5 bases, J lost 2 bases, and 10 bases lay in between. Germline lookup yields CDR1 MNHEY and CDR2 SVGAGI. This CDR3 comprises 15 residues.

The rearrangement links TRBV10-3 to TRBJ2-7; 9 positions agree with TRBD2. The CDR3 has 16 amino acids. CDR1 and CDR2 from the germline V gene are ENHRY and SYGVKD. The ends lost 7 bases at V and 5 bases at J; junction bases unmatched: 15. CDR3 bases: TGTGCCATCAAAGAGGAGAGACTAGCGGCGCGTGACGAGCAGTACTTC. Amino acids: CAIKEERLAARDEQYF.

This clonotype was seen a handful of times. The rearrangement uses TRBV12-3 or TRBV12-4 and TRBJ2-2, with TRBD1 as a possible D gene (6 bases). The length of the CDR3 is 15 residues. V lost 0 bases, J lost 8 bases, and 13 bases lay in between. Here the CDR3 DNA reads TGTGCCAGCAGTTTAGCAGGGGACACCCCAGGGGAGCTGTTTTTT. Its translation: CASSLAGDTPGELFF.

This clonotype was detected ten times or more. The V gene is TRBV4-2, the J gene TRBJ2-7; 7 bases line up with TRBD2. The length of the CDR3 is 17 residues. V lost 1 base to trimming and J lost 4 bases; unmatched junction nucleotides: 13. Per germline, CDR1 LGHNA and CDR2 YNFKEQ. The CDR3 here is CASSQAPGSGTIYEQYF. The CDR3 nucleotides are TGTGCCAGCAGCCAAGCCCCAGGAAGCGGGACTATTTACGAGCAGTACTTC.

This chain links TRBV4-3 with TRBJ2-7; D gene unclear. CDR3 length equals 15 residues. V lost 0 bases and J lost 4, with 13 bases in between. Germline V lookup: CDR1 LGHNA, CDR2 YSLEER. The CDR3 spells CASSQERYRAYEQYF. The CDR3 coding sequence is TGCGCCAGCAGCCAAGAACGGTATAGGGCGTACGAGCAGTACTTC.

The chain combines TRBV6-5 with TRBJ2-7, with D unresolved. Germline CDR1 reads MNHEY; CDR2 reads SVGAGI. With 0 bases removed from V and 6 bases from J, the gap between germline ends came to 15 bases. This CDR3 is built from 15 residues. The CDR3 is CASSYSSPSDPEQYF. CDR3 bases: TGTGCCAGCAGTTACTCGTCCCCATCTGACCCCGAGCAGTACTTC.